These 26 T cell receptor beta chains were sequenced from one sample in a study of T cell repertoires in cytomegalovirus infection. MiXCR, applied by TCRdb to the reads, yields one record per CDR3 protein. This table holds 450,000 to 550,000 distinct CDR3 sequences, approximately 15% found once. The sequenced sample consisted of CD8+ T cells from PBMCs. These receptors all come from a human donor in good health (CMV status not recorded). Some clones in this sample may be carry-over from other donors' samples.

The chain joins TRBV9 to TRBJ1-5, with TRBD1 matching over 10 bases. There are 14 residues in the CDR3. Trimming took 0 bases from V and 8 from J; bases not matched to a gene: 2. Per the germline V gene, CDR1 is SGDLS and CDR2 is YYNGEE. The CDR3 loop reads CASSVGDRGKPQHF. CDR3 DNA sequence: TGTGCCAGCAGCGTAGGGGACAGGGGTAAGCCCCAGCATTTT.

This clonotype was observed many times. The V and J genes are TRBV4-1 and TRBJ2-1; 8 bases are a match to TRBD2. The trim removed 0 bases at V and 10 bases at J, leaving 2 bases unmatched. This CDR3 is built from 13 residues. Germline V lookup: CDR1 MGHRA, CDR2 YSYEKL. The CDR3 loop reads CASSQDGGGEQFF. CDR3 nucleotide sequence: TGCGCCAGCAGCCAAGATGGCGGGGGGGAGCAGTTCTTC.

This clonotype was detected only a few times. The V and J genes are TRBV5-6 and TRBJ2-1; D gene unclear. The V gene's germline CDR1 is SGHDT and CDR2 YYEEEE. There are 12 residues in the CDR3. V lost 4 bases and J 10 bases, leaving 12 bases between the germline ends. The CDR3 here is CASSPGRLEQFF. As DNA, the CDR3 is TGTGCCAGCAGCCCGGGCCGGTTGGAGCAGTTCTTC.

This clonotype was seen many times. The V gene is TRBV6-2 or TRBV6-3, the J gene TRBJ1-1; D is possibly TRBD1 (5 bases). This CDR3 has 15 residues. Germline-derived CDR1 and CDR2 are MNHEY and SVGEGT. V was cut by 6 bases and J by 2 bases, with 16 bases left in between. The CDR3: CASRGTDYLNTEAFF. CDR3 bases: TGTGCCAGCAGAGGGACGGATTACCTTAACACTGAAGCTTTCTTT.

This clonotype was seen repeatedly, ten times or more. The genes are TRBV7-9 and TRBJ2-1; TRBD2 matches 12 bases. V lost 5 bases, J lost 2 bases, and 4 bases stayed unmatched. CDR3 length equals 16 residues. Per the germline V gene, CDR1 is SEHNR and CDR2 is FQNEAQ (reference sequence). The CDR3, as DNA: TGTGCCAGCAGCCCCGGACTAGCGGGAACCTACAATGAGCAGTTCTTC. It codes for CASSPGLAGTYNEQFF.

This clonotype has only one observation. The V and J genes are TRBV7-9 and TRBJ2-3; D might be TRBD1 (6 bases). The CDR3 contains 17 residues. Trimming shortened V by 0 bases and J by 4 bases, and 17 bases separated the two germline ends. CDR1 is SEHNR and CDR2 is FQNEAQ in the germline V gene (reference sequence). The CDR3 loop is CASSLAETGKGPDTQYF. The CDR3 DNA sequence: TGTGCCAGCAGCTTAGCGGAAACAGGGAAAGGACCAGATACGCAGTATTTT.

This clonotype was found a few times. This CDR3 reads CASSPRGRGAYNEQFF. Here the CDR3 DNA reads TGTGCCAGCAGCCCCAGGGGCAGGGGAGCCTACAATGAGCAGTTCTTC. The rearrangement joins TRBV6-5 to TRBJ2-1, with D maybe TRBD1 (6 bases). The V gene's germline CDR1 is MNHEY and CDR2 SVGAGI. This CDR3 is built from 16 residues. V lost 6 bases and J 2 bases, leaving 17 bases between the germline ends.

This clonotype came up many times. V and J are TRBV6-1 and TRBJ2-3, with D uncertain. CDR3 length equals 14 residues. V lost 2 bases and J lost 2, with 8 bases in between. The germline V gene encodes CDR1 MNHNS and CDR2 SASEGT. The CDR3 DNA reads TGTGCCAGCAGTGAAATCGGTCTCACAGATACGCAGTATTTT. Encoded protein: CASSEIGLTDTQYF.

This clonotype was seen repeatedly, ten times or more. The rearrangement links TRBV7-3 to TRBJ2-3; D is unclear. Germline V CDR1 and CDR2: SGHTA, FQGTGA. This CDR3 comprises 15 residues. Deletions cut 5 bases from V and 2 bases from J, with 14 bases between. The CDR3 loop reads CASSQGSTSTDTQYF. CDR3 bases: TGTGCCAGCAGCCAAGGGTCCACTTCCACAGATACGCAGTATTTT.

This clonotype was detected only a few times. This CDR3 reads CASSSQEGGPYNEQFF. The CDR3 DNA reads TGTGCCAGCAGCTCCCAAGAAGGGGGTCCCTACAATGAGCAGTTCTTC. The J gene is TRBJ2-1, the V gene TRBV11-3, with a possible D match to TRBD1 (6 bases). CDR3 length: 16 amino acids. CDR1 and CDR2 from the germline V gene are SGHNT and YENEEA. V was pared by 4 bases and J by 2 bases, with 15 bases between. The entire variable domain, with the rest obtained from reference TRBV11-3 and TRBJ2-1, is as follows: EAGVVQSPRYKIIEKKQPVAFWCNPISGHNTLYWYLQNLGQGPELLIRYENEEAVDDSQLPKDRFSAERLKGVDSTLKIQPAELGDSAVYLCASSSQEGGPYNEQFFGPGTRLTVL.

Only a few counts were recorded for this clonotype. The rearrangement uses TRBV28 and TRBJ2-6; 9 bases are a match to TRBD1. CDR3 length: 13 amino acids. V dropped 3 bases and J dropped 12; count of bases not matched to a gene: 3. Per germline, CDR1 MDHEN and CDR2 SYDVKM. The DNA of the CDR3 is TGTGCCAGCAGTTTGGGACAGGGAACCGTCCTGACTTTC. Translation gives CASSLGQGTVLTF.

Comment on this clonotype: This may stem from a read error, because a much larger clone lies one nucleotide away. J is TRBJ2-5 and V is TRBV7-2; TRBD1 agrees at 7 bases. This CDR3 is 11 amino acids long. J was trimmed by 11 bases and V by 4 bases; bases with no gene match: 4. In germline, CDR1 is SGHTA, CDR2 FQGNSA. DNA for the CDR3: TGTGCCAGCAGCTGGGACAGTTTTCAGTACTTC. Protein: CASSWDSFQYF.

This clonotype has a count of ten or more. This chain uses TRBV7-9 with TRBJ1-2, with D unresolved. The CDR3 totals 15 residues. V shed 1 base and J shed 4 bases, with 13 bases lying between them. Germline CDR1 reads SEHNR; CDR2 reads FQNEAQ (reference sequence). The CDR3 coding sequence is TGTGCCAGCAGCTTAGGGGTTGGGCAAAGCTATGGCTACACCTTC. The encoded protein is CASSLGVGQSYGYTF.

V and J are TRBV4-1 and TRBJ2-1; 13 nucleotides agree with TRBD2. Trimming at V came to 4 bases and at J to 0 bases, leaving 9 bases not matched to a gene. CDR3 length: 19 residues. Germline V gene lookup returns CDR1 MGHRA and CDR2 YSYEKL. The CDR3 sequence is CASSLRLAGGSSSYNEQFF. The CDR3 nucleotides are TGCGCCAGCAGCCTGAGACTAGCGGGGGGCTCTAGCTCCTACAATGAGCAGTTCTTC.

This chain joins TRBV20-1 and TRBJ1-1; 9 bases line up with TRBD1. CDR1 and CDR2 from the germline V gene are DFQATT and SNEGSKA (reference sequence). This CDR3 region has 15 residues. The trim removed 7 bases at V and 3 bases at J, leaving 12 bases unmatched. DNA for the CDR3: TGCAGTGTCCCTTCTGGGACAGGGTTCGACACTGAAGCTTTCTTT. It encodes CSVPSGTGFDTEAFF.

This clonotype was observed at least ten times. The chain couples TRBV27 to TRBJ2-1; D is undetermined. Germline V gene data show CDR1 as MNHEY and CDR2 as SMNVEV (reference sequence). CDR3 length: 19 amino acids. The V gene lost 4 bases and the J gene lost 0 bases, with 22 bases spanning the gap. CDR3 sequence reads: CASSSYATSDGSSYNEQFF. The CDR3, as DNA: TGTGCCAGCAGTTCATACGCCACCTCGGACGGAAGCTCCTACAATGAGCAGTTCTTC.

The table lists this clonotype with many counts. The V and J genes are TRBV27 and TRBJ1-1, with 12 bases that match TRBD1. The CDR3 is 16 amino acids. CDR1 is MNHEY and CDR2 is SMNVEV in the germline V gene (reference sequence). With 4 bases clipped from V and 8 bases from J, the junction kept 11 bases outside the gene matches. The CDR3 region is CASSSFPGQGAREAFF. CDR3 bases: TGTGCCAGCAGTTCCTTCCCGGGACAGGGGGCACGCGAAGCTTTCTTT.

In this sample, this clonotype turned up many times. This sequence joins TRBV11-2 and TRBJ2-2, with no clear D. Germline V gene lookup returns CDR1 SGHAT and CDR2 FQNNGV. Trimming removed 7 bases from V and 6 bases from J, with 9 bases in between. The CDR3 is 12 residues long. The CDR3 region has the DNA TGTGCCAGCACAGACTCCCCCGGGGAGCTGTTTTTT. It codes for CASTDSPGELFF.

At least ten counts were recorded for this clonotype. The rearrangement links TRBV7-3 to TRBJ2-2; D gene ambiguous. Looked up from germline, CDR1 is SGHTA and CDR2 is FQGTGA. The CDR3 consists of 14 residues. The V and J ends lost 7 bases and 0 bases respectively, with 9 bases between them. CDR3 bases: TGTGCCAGCAAGGGAAACGCGAACACCGGGGAGCTGTTTTTT. Protein sequence: CASKGNANTGELFF.

The chain carries TRBV4-1 and TRBJ2-3; no clear D gene. This CDR3 region has 13 residues. Germline lookup yields CDR1 MGHRA and CDR2 YSYEKL. V lost 3 bases, J lost 3 bases, and 7 bases lay in between. CDR3 sequence: CASSQGRTDTQYF. The CDR3 DNA follows: TGCGCCAGCAGCCAGGGTAGAACAGATACGCAGTATTTT.

In its sample, this clonotype was seen a few times. J is TRBJ1-2 and V is TRBV11-2; no definite D call. CDR1 and CDR2 (germline): SGHAT, FQNNGV. The CDR3 sequence is 12 residues long. Deletions cut 5 bases from V and 5 bases from J, with 9 bases between. CDR3 nucleotides: TGTGCCAGCAGCCGTACACCGTATGGCTACACCTTC. As protein: CASSRTPYGYTF.

The V gene is TRBV7-9, the J gene TRBJ1-5; 9 positions agree with TRBD1. The CDR3 contains 15 residues. The germline CDR1 and CDR2 sequences are SEHNR and FQNEAQ (reference sequence). The V gene end was trimmed by 4 bases and the J gene end by 5 bases; junction bases not matched to a gene: 6. The CDR3 coding sequence is TGTGCCAGCAGCTGGACAGGGGAACGGGATCAGCCCCAGCATTTT. The encoded protein is CASSWTGERDQPQHF.

This clonotype turned up a few times. The rearrangement joins TRBV7-9 to TRBJ2-7; 9 nucleotides align to TRBD2. The V segment lost 5 bases and the J segment 2 bases; nucleotides outside the gene matches: 4. CDR1 SEHNR and CDR2 FQNEAQ come from the germline V gene (reference sequence). The CDR3 has 14 amino acids. As DNA, the CDR3 is TGTGCCAGCAGCGGAAGCGGGAGGACCTACGAGCAGTACTTC. It specifies CASSGSGRTYEQYF.

The V and J genes are TRBV6-6 and TRBJ2-2, with 7 bases aligning to TRBD1. J gave up 0 bases and V 3 bases, and 13 bases lay outside the gene matches. CDR1 is MNHNY, CDR2 SVGAGI, per germline (reference sequence). CDR3 length: 19 residues. CDR3 coding DNA: TGTGCCAGCAGTTATCGTCCGGGACAGACTATCTCGAACACCGGGGAGCTGTTTTTT. Encoded protein: CASSYRPGQTISNTGELFF.

The J gene is TRBJ2-3, the V gene TRBV28; D is perhaps TRBD2 (5 bases). The V end lost 6 bases, the J end lost 0 bases, and 19 bases lay between the germline ends. This CDR3 has 17 amino acids. Per germline, CDR1 MDHEN and CDR2 SYDVKM. CDR3 sequence reads: CASSITLKSGSTDTQYF. In nucleotides, the CDR3 is TGTGCCAGCAGCATCACCCTTAAGAGCGGTAGCACAGATACGCAGTATTTT.

This clonotype was observed a few times. The V call is TRBV7-9, the J call TRBJ1-1, with a tentative D call TRBD1 (5 bases). From germline, CDR1 is SEHNR and CDR2 FQNEAQ (reference sequence). Deletions cut 2 bases from V and 2 bases from J, with 12 bases between. The CDR3 spans 15 residues. CDR3 protein: CASSLILDRNTEAFF. DNA for the CDR3: TGTGCCAGCAGCTTAATCCTCGACAGAAACACTGAAGCTTTCTTT.